One and the same sample provided the 28 T cell receptor beta chains below, sequenced in a study of blood T cells in healthy people across ages. Through a sample-barcoded 5' primer and a J-beta primer mix, a second PCR was run for about 7 to 12 cycles. TCRdb passed the 5' RACE reads through MiXCR, listing each CDR3 protein once. The sample holds roughly 790,000 distinct CDR3 sequences, 43% seen once. Source material: blood. All receptors come from a woman between 55 and 75 years old in good health.

The V call is TRBV7-2, the J call TRBJ2-5, with 8 positions matching TRBD1. Germline V gene data show CDR1 as SGHTA and CDR2 as FQGNSA. J was trimmed by 4 bases and V by 5 bases; bases with no gene match: 18. There are 18 residues in the CDR3. This chain's CDR3 is CASSQGYQGAFVGETQYF. The CDR3 region has the DNA TGTGCCAGCAGCCAAGGGTATCAGGGGGCGTTTGTTGGAGAGACCCAGTACTTC.

V gene TRBV21-1 combines with J gene TRBJ2-7; the D call of TRBD2 is as the table states it, not checked on the DNA. TRBV21-1 is termed a pseudogene. The CDR3 has 18 residues. CDR3 DNA: TGTGCCGGCAGCAAATGGAGGGGAGAGACTAGCGTACATTACGAGCAGTACTTC. Encoded protein: CAGSKWRGETSVHYEQYF.

This rearrangement joins TRBV30 to TRBJ1-2; no clear D gene. This CDR3 contains 11 residues. Germline V CDR1 and CDR2: GTSNPN, SVGIG (reference sequence). The germline V and J ends were trimmed by 0 bases and 8 bases, with 7 bases remaining between them. The CDR3 coding sequence is TGTGCCTGGAGTGTACGCAGAGGCTACACCTTC. Protein product: CAWSVRRGYTF.

The rearrangement links TRBV5-1 to TRBJ2-1; tentative D call: TRBD1 (6 bases). CDR3 length: 13 amino acids. Trimming took off 7 bases at V and 9 bases at J, with 17 bases between the two ends. Germline loops: CDR1 SGHRS, CDR2 YFSETQ. CDR3 amino acids: CASQQGTDSEQFF. The CDR3 nucleotides read TGCGCCAGCCAGCAGGGGACGGACAGTGAGCAGTTCTTC.

The rearrangement uses TRBV4-3 and TRBJ2-2; the D is unclear. The V end lost 0 bases, the J end lost 5 bases, and 13 bases lay between the germline ends. The CDR3 extends over 16 amino acids. The germline V gene has CDR1 LGHNA and CDR2 YSLEER. The CDR3 DNA reads as TGCGCCAGCAGCCAAGATCAAATATACGGGACCGGGGAGCTGTTTTTT. Residues: CASSQDQIYGTGELFF.

V and J are TRBV20-1 and TRBJ2-1; TRBD2 is a possible D gene (5 bases). Germline V CDR1 and CDR2: DFQATT, SNEGSKA (reference sequence). The V end lost 5 bases, the J end lost 7 bases, and 9 bases lay between the germline ends. The CDR3 consists of 11 residues. CDR3 residues: CSAYSENEQFF. CDR3 DNA sequence: TGCAGTGCTTATAGCGAGAATGAGCAGTTCTTC.

This clonotype was observed a handful of times. This chain links TRBV20-1 with TRBJ2-7; TRBD1 aligns across 7 bases. CDR1 DFQATT and CDR2 SNEGSKA come from the germline V gene (reference sequence). V was clipped by 0 bases and J by 2 bases; unmatched bases: 1. The CDR3 contains 13 residues. This chain's CDR3 is CSARDRGTYEQYF. As DNA, the CDR3 is TGCAGTGCTAGAGACAGGGGGACCTACGAGCAGTACTTC.

This chain links TRBV29-1 with TRBJ2-7; 7 nucleotides line up with TRBD1. Per germline, CDR1 SQVTM and CDR2 ANQGSEA. J gave up 6 bases and V 6 bases, and 11 bases lay outside the gene matches. CDR3 length: 13 amino acids. This CDR3 is CSVADRQNREQYF. The CDR3 bases are TGCAGCGTCGCGGACAGGCAGAATCGCGAGCAGTACTTC.

The chain combines TRBV3-1 with TRBJ2-7, with TRBD1 matching 7 bases. The DNA end lines up better with TRBJ2-5; the J call may be wrong. CDR3 size: 15 residues. Germline V lookup: CDR1 LGHDT, CDR2 YNNKEL (reference sequence). The CDR3 protein is CASRARDRPQETQYF. In nucleotides, the CDR3 is TGTGCCAGCAGGGCCCGGGACAGACCCCAAGAGACCCAGTACTTC.

The chain combines TRBV7-2 with TRBJ1-6; perhaps TRBD1 as D (5 bases). Germline CDR1 and CDR2: SGHTA and FQGNSA. The CDR3 runs to 14 residues. V gave up 5 bases and J gave up 7 bases, with 12 bases separating them. The CDR3 DNA is TGTGCCAGCAGCATCGACAGAATCAATTCACCCCTCCACTTT. Its translation: CASSIDRINSPLHF.

The chain couples TRBV5-1 to TRBJ2-4; TRBD1 or TRBD2 may be the D gene (5 bases each). Germline V gene data show CDR1 as SGHRS and CDR2 as YFSETQ. This CDR3 has 17 amino acids. V dropped 3 bases and J dropped 13 bases, with 29 bases sitting between them. The CDR3 here is CASSSKPSGTTSYVQYF. The CDR3 coding sequence is TGCGCCAGCAGCTCGAAACCATCCGGGACGACCTCCTACGTGCAGTACTTC.

V gene TRBV6-1 combines with J gene TRBJ2-5, with D hard to call. The CDR3 is 13 amino acids. Germline loops: CDR1 MNHNS, CDR2 SASEGT. Trimming removed 8 bases at V and 0 bases at J, with 10 bases between. CDR3 DNA sequence: TGTGCCAGCGAGTTAGGGTACCAAGAGACCCAGTACTTC. Translating gives CASELGYQETQYF.

This clonotype was observed many times. This chain joins TRBV10-3 and TRBJ1-5; no reliable D call. CDR1 ENHRY and CDR2 SYGVKD come from the germline V gene. The CDR3 totals 18 residues. V lost 3 bases, J lost 0 bases, and 18 bases lay in between. The CDR3 region is CAISDPSPYPSSNQPQHF. Written as DNA, the CDR3 is TGTGCCATCAGTGACCCAAGTCCCTATCCAAGTAGCAATCAGCCCCAGCATTTT.

Remarks on this clonotype: A read error may explain this, as a much larger clone is one base away. The chain links TRBV6-1 to TRBJ1-1; tentative D call: TRBD1 (5 bases). V was pared by 3 bases and J by 10 bases, with 15 bases between. This CDR3 has 13 residues. Germline V gene sequence: CDR1 MNHNS, CDR2 SASEGT. The DNA for the CDR3 is TGTGCCAGCAGTGAGGGGACCTGGGAGGGAGCTTTCTTT. The encoded protein is CASSEGTWEGAFF.

This clonotype was found a few times. The chain couples TRBV21-1 to TRBJ2-7; whether TRBD2, the table's D call, matches the DNA was not checked. TRBV21-1 is a known pseudogene. This CDR3 spans 17 amino acids. This CDR3 reads CASSYAYRDLASYEQYF. The CDR3 DNA sequence: TGTGCCAGCAGCTACGCCTACCGGGACTTAGCTTCCTACGAGCAGTACTTC.

The table lists this clonotype with a few counts. The chain links TRBV10-3 to TRBJ2-7; TRBD2 is a possible D gene (6 bases). Trimming left V 2 bases short and J 6 bases short, with 8 bases between. CDR1 and CDR2 from the germline V gene are ENHRY and SYGVKD. CDR3 length: 12 amino acids. The CDR3 sequence: CAISENSGEQYF. Here the CDR3 DNA reads TGTGCCATCAGTGAGAATAGCGGCGAGCAGTACTTC.

This clonotype appeared many times. The V gene is TRBV12-3 or TRBV12-4, the J gene TRBJ2-1; no clear D. CDR3 length equals 12 residues. With 3 bases removed from V and 10 bases from J, the gap between germline ends came to 10 bases. CDR3 in amino acids: CASSFEVGEQFF. In DNA form, the CDR3 reads TGTGCCAGCAGTTTCGAGGTGGGGGAGCAGTTCTTC.

The chain combines TRBV6-5 with TRBJ2-5; 8 nucleotides agree with TRBD2. The end of the DNA fits TRBJ2-7 better, so the J call may be wrong. The CDR3 totals 14 residues. Germline-derived CDR1 and CDR2 are MNHEY and SVGAGI. The CDR3 DNA sequence: TGTGCCAGCAGTTACGGCGGGGGGCCCCACGAGCAGTACTTC. It specifies CASSYGGGPHEQYF.

This clonotype was picked up many times. The chain uses TRBV29-1 and TRBJ2-7, with 8 bases matching TRBD1. There are 17 residues in the CDR3. Germline assignment: CDR1 SQVTM and CDR2 ANQGSEA. Trimming at V came to 4 bases and at J to 0 bases, leaving 14 bases not matched to a gene. The CDR3 nucleotides are TGCAGCGTTGCCCGAGTTGGGACAGGCTCCAGCTCCTACGAGCAGTACTTC. Its protein is CSVARVGTGSSSYEQYF.

Comments on this clonotype: It may be a read error: a sequence one base away is much more abundant. The V gene is TRBV10-3, the J gene TRBJ1-1, with 8 bases lining up with TRBD1. V lost 10 bases, J lost 1 base, and 5 bases stayed unmatched. Germline V gene lookup returns CDR1 ENHRY and CDR2 SYGVKD. The CDR3 is made up of 13 amino acids. CDR3 DNA: TGTGCCACCAGCGACAGGGGGAACACTGAAGCTTTCTTT. Protein sequence: CATSDRGNTEAFF.

The chain is built from TRBV29-1 and TRBJ1-2; D perhaps matches TRBD1 (6 bases). With 0 bases removed from V and 6 bases from J, the gap between germline ends came to 11 bases. In germline, CDR1 is SQVTM, CDR2 ANQGSEA. The CDR3 runs to 13 residues. CDR3 DNA sequence: TGCAGCGTTGAAGACGGACAGAAAGATGGCTACACCTTC. This encodes CSVEDGQKDGYTF. The full variable domain, with the rest looked up from reference TRBV29-1 and TRBJ1-2, is SAVISQKPSRDICQRGTSLTIQCQVDSQVTMMFWYRQQPGQSLTLIATANQGSEATYESGFVIDKFPISRPNLTFSTLTVSNMSPEDSSIYLCSVEDGQKDGYTFGSGTRLTVV.

This clonotype appeared a few times. The chain has TRBV4-3 and TRBJ2-5; maybe TRBD1 (7 bases). The tail of the sequence fits TRBJ2-7 better, so the J call may be wrong. CDR3 size: 16 residues. CDR1 is LGHNA and CDR2 is YSLEER in the germline V gene. CDR3 coding DNA: TGCGCCAGCAGCTTCAGCCAGGGGGGCGATCCCTACGAGCAGTACTTC. Its translation: CASSFSQGGDPYEQYF.

This clonotype was seen only a few times. The chain couples TRBV6-2 or TRBV6-3 to TRBJ2-1; TRBD1 matches 7 bases. CDR3 length: 23 residues. The trim removed 2 bases at V and 0 bases at J, leaving 25 bases unmatched. Germline values: CDR1 MNHEY, CDR2 SVGEGT. CDR3: CASSYHVLPVGQAPYVSYNEQFF. For the CDR3, the DNA is TGTGCCAGCAGTTACCACGTGCTGCCCGTAGGACAGGCTCCATACGTCTCCTACAATGAGCAGTTCTTC.

This clonotype has just a few counts. The CDR3 DNA reads TGTGCCAGCAGCGTAGGCGGGACTCAAACCTACGAGCAGTACTTC. Translation gives CASSVGGTQTYEQYF. The rearrangement joins TRBV9 to TRBJ2-7; a weak D match, TRBD2 (6 bases). The CDR3 contains 15 residues. V lost 0 bases and J lost 2, with 12 bases in between. Germline V gene lookup returns CDR1 SGDLS and CDR2 YYNGEE. Complete variable domain (other parts from reference TRBV9 and TRBJ2-7): DSGVTQTPKHLITATGQRVTLRCSPRSGDLSVYWYQQSLDQGLQFLIQYYNGEERAKGNILERFSAQQFPDLHSELNLSSLELGDSALYFCASSVGGTQTYEQYFGPGTRLTVT.

This clonotype was detected a few times. The chain has TRBV20-1 and TRBJ1-4, with no clear D. The CDR3 contains 15 residues. Trimming took off 1 base at V and 6 bases at J, with 15 bases between the two ends. The germline V gene encodes CDR1 DFQATT and CDR2 SNEGSKA (reference sequence). The CDR3 loop reads CSARVGDGLDEKLFF. The CDR3 nucleotides are TGCAGTGCTAGAGTGGGTGACGGGTTGGATGAAAAACTGTTTTTT.

This chain uses TRBV7-8 with TRBJ2-7; maybe TRBD2 (5 bases). The better agreement between TRBJ2-4 and the DNA end casts doubt on the J call. Germline values: CDR1 SGHVS, CDR2 FQNEAQ. CDR3 length: 15 amino acids. The CDR3 coding sequence is TGTGCCAGCAGCCGAACCGGGATAGCCAAAAACATTCAGTACTTC. The encoded protein is CASSRTGIAKNIQYF.

This rearrangement joins TRBV6-2 or TRBV6-3 to TRBJ1-5, with TRBD1 as a possible D gene (5 bases). The CDR3 has 18 amino acids. V was cut by 6 bases and J by 0 bases, with 21 bases left in between. Germline V gives CDR1 MNHEY, CDR2 SVGEGT. The CDR3 loop reads CASRKTVTVSYSNQPQHF. The CDR3, as DNA: TGTGCCAGCAGGAAAACCGTGACAGTGTCATATAGCAATCAGCCCCAGCATTTT.

This chain uses TRBV5-1 with TRBJ1-4; 9 bases match TRBD1. The germline gives CDR1 SGHRS, CDR2 YFSETQ. Losses at the gene ends were 5 bases for V and 7 bases for J; bases not matched to a gene: 6. This CDR3 is built from 14 residues. CDR3 sequence reads: CASSSGTGTEKLFF. Here the CDR3 DNA reads TGCGCCAGCAGTTCCGGGACAGGGACTGAAAAACTGTTTTTT.